The 25 T cell receptor beta chains below come from one sample, sequenced in a study of blood T cells in healthy people across ages. Primers used in a second PCR of about 6 to 11 cycles were a sample-barcoded 5' primer and a J-beta primer mix. TCRdb itself ran the 5' RACE reads through MiXCR, one entry per CDR3 protein. The sample carries more than 900,000 distinct CDR3 sequences, about 25% recorded once. This sample also belongs to another study, concerning T cells of mothers and their children.

What was sequenced was blood. These receptors came from a girl aged 2-9 years in good health.

This clonotype was counted between two and nine times. This chain connects TRBV20-1 to TRBJ2-1; maybe TRBD2 (5 bases). V lost 0 bases and J lost 9, with 18 bases in between. The CDR3 totals 15 residues. Germline-derived CDR1 and CDR2 are DFQATT and SNEGSKA (reference sequence). The CDR3 reads CSARDTIGGNSEQFF. In DNA, the CDR3 is TGCAGTGCTAGAGATACGATTGGAGGCAACAGTGAGCAGTTCTTC.

V usage is TRBV2 and J usage is TRBJ2-3; D assignment may be TRBD1 or TRBD2 (5 bases each). CDR1 and CDR2 from the germline V gene are SNHLY and FYNNEI. The V end was cut by 2 bases, the J end by 5 bases, with 11 bases between. CDR3 size: 14 residues. CDR3 nucleotides: TGTGCCAGCAGTGAACAGGGAGCTCAAGATACGCAGTATTTT. Its protein product is CASSEQGAQDTQYF.

The rearrangement uses TRBV14 and TRBJ2-1; a weak D match, TRBD2 (6 bases). The germline V gene has CDR1 SGHDN and CDR2 FVKESK. The CDR3 runs to 15 residues. V was clipped by 1 base and J by 2 bases, with 9 bases between them. CDR3 nucleotides: TGTGCCAGCAGCCAAGTGGCGGGAACCTACAATGAGCAGTTCTTC. As protein: CASSQVAGTYNEQFF. The variable domain in full, completed from reference TRBV14 and TRBJ2-1, reads EAGVTQFPSHSVIEKGQTVTLRCDPISGHDNLYWYRRVMGKEIKFLLHFVKESKQDESGMPNNRFLAERTGGTYSTLKVQPAELEDSGVYFCASSQVAGTYNEQFFGPGTRLTVL.

V gene TRBV3-1 combines with J gene TRBJ2-3; D might be TRBD2 (5 bases). Germline lookup yields CDR1 LGHDT and CDR2 YNNKEL (reference sequence). This CDR3 has 17 amino acids. V was clipped by 2 bases and J by 2 bases, with 17 bases between them. This chain's CDR3 is CASSQIASGLFTDTQYF. CDR3 in DNA: TGTGCCAGCAGCCAAATTGCGTCTGGACTTTTCACAGATACGCAGTATTTT.

This clonotype was detected only a few times. V gene TRBV27 combines with J gene TRBJ2-2; the D is unclear. The CDR3 spans 14 residues. V dropped 5 bases and J dropped 5 bases, with 12 bases sitting between them. Germline CDR1 is MNHEY and CDR2 is SMNVEV (reference sequence). DNA for the CDR3: TGTGCCAGCAGTCCCTACCAAACTACCGGGGAGCTGTTTTTT. It translates to CASSPYQTTGELFF.

The genes are TRBV12-3 or TRBV12-4 and TRBJ1-4; 7 nucleotides agree with TRBD1. The CDR3 runs to 14 residues. V was clipped by 5 bases and J by 5 bases; unmatched bases: 5. The CDR3 reads CASSTGERNEKLFF. The CDR3 region has the DNA TGTGCCAGCAGTACAGGGGAAAGAAATGAAAAACTGTTTTTT.

This clonotype has only a few counts. An end of the junction does not agree with germline; a read error may underlie this. The V and J genes are TRBV5-1 and TRBJ2-5; D assignment may be TRBD1 or TRBD2 (6 bases each). With the DNA end fitting TRBJ2-1 better, the J assignment may be wrong. From germline, CDR1 is SGHRS and CDR2 YFSETQ. The CDR3 is 18 residues long. CDR3 sequence (DNA): TGCGCCAGCAGCCTCGGTGTGGTCGGGGGCGAATCCTACAACGAGCAGTTCTTC. Its translation is CASSLGVVGGESYNEQFF.

This clonotype was seen a few times. The chain couples TRBV7-6 to TRBJ2-2; weak D call: TRBD1 (5 bases). Trimming stripped 5 bases from V and 0 bases from J, with 13 bases between. Per the germline V gene, CDR1 is SGHVS and CDR2 is FNYEAQ. The CDR3 contains 16 residues. Here the CDR3 DNA reads TGTGCCAGCAGCAAAGGGGCGAACTCGAACACCGGGGAGCTGTTTTTT. Encoded protein: CASSKGANSNTGELFF.

This clonotype was seen a few times. This rearrangement joins TRBV20-1 to TRBJ2-7; tentative D call: TRBD1 (6 bases). V dropped 3 bases and J dropped 2 bases, with 17 bases sitting between them. This CDR3 contains 15 residues. Looked up from germline, CDR1 is DFQATT and CDR2 is SNEGSKA (reference sequence). CDR3 sequence: CSASNSGEGTYEQYF. The CDR3 DNA is TGCAGTGCTAGTAACTCAGGGGAAGGGACCTACGAGCAGTACTTC.

This clonotype was counted only a few times. The J gene is TRBJ1-4, the V gene TRBV20-1; D is possibly TRBD1 (5 bases). The germline V gene has CDR1 DFQATT and CDR2 SNEGSKA (reference sequence). Trimming pared 4 bases from V and 7 bases from J, leaving 10 bases between. This CDR3 region has 12 residues. The CDR3: CSAKGEGEKLFF. The CDR3 bases are TGCAGTGCTAAAGGGGAAGGTGAAAAACTGTTTTTT.

This rearrangement joins TRBV4-3 to TRBJ2-2, with D unclear. The V and J ends lost 2 bases and 4 bases respectively, with 8 bases between them. The germline CDR1 and CDR2 sequences are LGHNA and YSLEER. The CDR3 extends over 14 amino acids. The CDR3 protein is CASSQITFTGELFF. In nucleotides, the CDR3 is TGCGCCAGCAGCCAAATAACCTTCACCGGGGAGCTGTTTTTT.

This clonotype was detected a few times. This chain links TRBV10-3 with TRBJ1-2, with TRBD1 as a possible D gene (6 bases). Trimming took 10 bases from V and 2 from J, leaving 14 bases between them. There are 13 residues in the CDR3. Germline CDR1 ENHRY, CDR2 SYGVKD. The CDR3 here is CANLDSLNYGYTF. The CDR3 bases are TGTGCCAACCTGGACAGCTTGAACTATGGCTACACCTTC.

This clonotype was found a few times. The rearrangement links TRBV6-6 to TRBJ1-3; D remains unclear. V was clipped by 5 bases and J by 6 bases, with 8 bases between them. Germline CDR1 and CDR2: MNHNY and SVGAGI (reference sequence). This CDR3 has 12 amino acids. CDR3 DNA: TGTGCCAGCAGTCAGGAGGCAAACACCATATATTTT. Its translation: CASSQEANTIYF.

This clonotype was seen only a few times. The junction departs from germline at one end; a sequencing error may be responsible. The CDR3 nucleotides read TGTGCCAGCAGACCGGGACTAGCGGCCACAGATACGCGGTATTTT. Translated: CASRPGLAATDTRYF. The chain carries TRBV11-2 and TRBJ2-3; TRBD2 aligns across 11 bases. The CDR3 is 15 amino acids. The germline CDR1 and CDR2 sequences are SGHAT and FQNNGV.

Turning to this clonotype: An end of the junction does not agree with germline; a read error may underlie this. The chain carries TRBV7-6 and TRBJ1-1; 7 nucleotides agree with TRBD1. Germline values: CDR1 SGHVS, CDR2 FNYEAQ. The CDR3 length is 17 residues. The CDR3 loop reads CASSLPLKGQLNTEAFF. The DNA for the CDR3 is TGTGCCAGCAGCCTGCCGTTGAAGGGACAGTTGAACACTGAAGCCTTCTTT.

This sequence joins TRBV6-2 or TRBV6-3 and TRBJ2-7, with a weak D call TRBD1 (6 bases). Trimming stripped 4 bases from V and 5 bases from J, with 9 bases between. The CDR3 runs 12 residues. In germline, CDR1 is MNHEY, CDR2 SVGEGT. The DNA for the CDR3 is TGTGCCAGCAGTTCAGGGGTGGACGAGCAGTACTTC. Translated: CASSSGVDEQYF.

The chain uses TRBV6-2 or TRBV6-3 and TRBJ2-5, with D perhaps matching TRBD2 (6 bases). The germline V gene encodes CDR1 MNHEY and CDR2 SVGEGT. CDR3 length equals 16 residues. Trimming removed 8 bases from V and 5 bases from J, with 24 bases in between. DNA of the CDR3: TGTGCCAGCGCACCTGGGATGCCGGGGGTGGGGGAGACCCAGTACTTC. Amino acid sequence: CASAPGMPGVGETQYF.

The gene calls are TRBV20-1 and TRBJ1-2; TRBD1 aligns across 9 bases. Germline CDR1 DFQATT, CDR2 SNEGSKA (reference sequence). There are 14 residues in the CDR3. With 6 bases clipped from V and 6 bases from J, the junction kept 11 bases outside the gene matches. In nucleotides, the CDR3 is TGCAGTGCAAATCCGGGACAGGGTGAAGATGGCTACACCTTC. Protein sequence: CSANPGQGEDGYTF.

V and J are TRBV5-1 and TRBJ2-3; TRBD2 aligns across 10 bases. In germline, CDR1 is SGHRS, CDR2 YFSETQ. The CDR3 consists of 15 residues. J was trimmed by 3 bases and V by 2 bases; bases with no gene match: 3. Here the CDR3 reads CASSFPSGRTDTQYF. The CDR3 DNA sequence: TGCGCCAGCAGCTTCCCTAGCGGGAGAACAGATACGCAGTATTTT. Together with reference TRBV5-1 and TRBJ2-3, the CDR3 gives the full variable domain: KAGVTQTPRYLIKTRGQQVTLSCSPISGHRSVSWYQQTPGQGLQFLFEYFSETQRNKGNFPGRFSGRQFSNSRSEMNVSTLELGDSALYLCASSFPSGRTDTQYFGPGTRLTVL.

This rearrangement joins TRBV29-1 to TRBJ2-1, with 7 bases lining up with TRBD2. Germline assignment: CDR1 SQVTM and CDR2 ANQGSEA. J gave up 0 bases and V 6 bases, and 5 bases lay outside the gene matches. The CDR3 loop spans 14 amino acids. The CDR3 is CSVDRDYSYNEQFF. The CDR3 coding sequence is TGCAGCGTAGACCGGGACTACTCCTACAATGAGCAGTTCTTC.

This chain joins TRBV5-4 and TRBJ2-5; no clear D. Looked up from germline, CDR1 is SGHNT and CDR2 is YYREEE (reference sequence). V was pared by 1 base and J by 5 bases, with 12 bases between. The CDR3 is 14 amino acids. The CDR3 reads CASSLKGRVETQYF. CDR3 coding DNA: TGTGCCAGCAGCTTGAAGGGTCGGGTTGAGACCCAGTACTTC.

The chain couples TRBV28 to TRBJ2-5, with a weak D call TRBD2 (6 bases). The CDR3 totals 14 residues. From germline, CDR1 is MDHEN and CDR2 SYDVKM. Trimming took off 7 bases at V and 7 bases at J, with 19 bases between the two ends. The CDR3, as DNA: TGTGCCAGCACCGGGACTGCATTTACGAGGACCCAGTACTTC. It encodes CASTGTAFTRTQYF.

V usage is TRBV7-8 and J usage is TRBJ1-1; D perhaps matches TRBD1 (6 bases). Germline CDR1 is SGHVS and CDR2 is FQNEAQ. The V end lost 4 bases, the J end lost 4 bases, and 16 bases lay between the germline ends. CDR3 length: 15 residues. CDR3 protein: CASSSRQVPVTEAFF. The CDR3 coding sequence is TGTGCCAGCAGCTCTCGACAGGTACCTGTCACTGAAGCTTTCTTT.

The V and J genes are TRBV5-6 and TRBJ1-2; 9 bases are a match to TRBD1. CDR1 is SGHDT and CDR2 is YYEEEE in the germline V gene. V shed 3 bases, J shed 8 bases, and the junction held 14 bases outside the gene matches. The CDR3 sequence is 16 residues long. CDR3 nucleotides: TGTGCCAGCAGCTATTTCCCCGGGACAGGGTATCGAGGCTACACCTTC. Protein sequence: CASSYFPGTGYRGYTF.

In the case of this clonotype: One end of the junction does not line up with germline, which may come from a read error. The chain links TRBV7-9 to TRBJ2-5, with D tentatively TRBD2 (6 bases). The CDR3 runs to 14 residues. The germline gives CDR1 SEHNR, CDR2 FQNEAQ (reference sequence). The DNA of the CDR3 is TGTGTCAGCAGCTTTGGAGTGGGAGGCGAGACCCAGTACTTC. Translation: CVSSFGVGGETQYF.